This is a list of T cell receptor beta chains from one sample in a study of blood T cell repertoires in COVID-19. Produced via immunoSEQ multiplex PCR; TCRdb's table is partial and in-frame only. The sample has around 300,000 clones, roughly nine tenths seen once. Sequencing input: PBMCs or T cells enriched from blood (not recorded which). The origin of the receptors is an older woman who had recovered from COVID-19. Each CDR3 is given with its conserved first and last residue. The D gene is left open where the match is weak.

j_gene | d_gene | v_gene | CDR3aa | CDR3nt
TRBJ1-2 | TRBD1 | TRBV13 | CASSSIRTGGGYGYTF | TGTGCCAGCAGCTCCATCCGGACAGGGGGTGGCTATGGCTACACCTTC
TRBJ1-5 | TRBD1 | TRBV2 | CASSAGQEISNQPQHF | TGTGCCAGCAGTGCTGGACAGGAGATTAGCAATCAGCCCCAGCATTTT
TRBJ1-2 | TRBD1 | TRBV20-1 | CMTGNDYGYTF | TGCATGACAGGGAATGACTATGGCTACACCTTC
TRBJ2-7 | TRBD1 | TRBV3-1/TRBV3-2 | CASSQIPWDRGIHEQYF | TGTGCCAGCAGCCAGATCCCATGGGACAGGGGGATCCACGAGCAGTACTTC
TRBJ1-5 | NA | TRBV5-1 | CASSLGGGEPQHF | TGCGCCAGCAGCCTTGGCGGAGGAGAGCCCCAGCATTTT
TRBJ2-7 | NA | TRBV7-9 | CASSPGSGVSEQYF | TGTGCCAGTTCTCCTGGTTCAGGGGTTAGCGAGCAGTACTTC
TRBJ2-7 | TRBD1 | TRBV13 | CASSLGQGIGYEQYF | TGTGCCAGCAGCCTTGGACAGGGGATTGGCTACGAGCAGTACTTC
TRBJ2-7 | NA | TRBV11-2 | CASSPAGGYEQYF | TGTGCCAGCTCTCCGGCCGGAGGCTACGAGCAGTACTTC
TRBJ2-1 | TRBD2 | TRBV7-8 | CASSSRAGGSYNEQFF | TGTGCCAGCAGCTCTAGAGCGGGAGGGTCCTACAATGAGCAGTTCTTC
TRBJ2-7 | NA | TRBV3-1/TRBV3-2 | CASSPPGQGFYEQYF | TGTGCCAGCAGCCCCCCCGGACAAGGTTTCTACGAGCAGTACTTC